What follows are 22 T cell receptor beta chains derived from one specimen sequenced in a study of technical replicates of blood from a handful of donors. The repertoire was sequenced with immunoSEQ multiplex PCR; TCRdb's copy has only in-frame clones and lacks some. The sample lists tens of thousands of clones, roughly 98% occurring once. The sequencing sample was made of T cells isolated from PBMCs. Receptors were obtained from a human donor in good health.

The chain employs TRBV2 and TRBJ2-3; tentative D call: TRBD2 (5 bases). The CDR3 is 13 amino acids. Germline V gives CDR1 SNHLY, CDR2 FYNNEI. The V end was cut by 7 bases, the J end by 4 bases, with 12 bases between. CDR3 DNA: TGTGCCAGCAACGGAGGAGGTGCAGATACGCAGTATTTT. This translates into CASNGGGADTQYF.

This chain joins TRBV9 and TRBJ2-7, with TRBD1 as a possible D gene (6 bases). Trimming removed 0 bases from V and 9 bases from J, with 16 bases in between. Germline CDR1 is SGDLS and CDR2 is YYNGEE. The CDR3 consists of 14 residues. The CDR3 loop is CASSVETGYSVQYF. For the CDR3, the DNA is TGTGCCAGCAGCGTAGAAACAGGGTATAGCGTGCAGTACTTC.

The CDR3 coding sequence is TGTGCCAGCAGTCCGTACAGGGGCCTATCCTACGAGCAGTACTTC. This gives the protein CASSPYRGLSYEQYF. The chain recombines TRBV28 with TRBJ2-7; 7 bases agree with TRBD1. V lost 5 bases, J lost 1 base, and 8 bases stayed unmatched. The germline gives CDR1 MDHEN, CDR2 SYDVKM. The length of the CDR3 is 15 residues.

The rearrangement joins TRBV19 to TRBJ1-2; possible D gene TRBD1, 6 bases. The CDR3 sequence is 13 residues long. V was trimmed by 4 bases and J by 4 bases, leaving 10 bases between them. Germline V gives CDR1 LNHDA, CDR2 SQIVND (reference sequence). The CDR3 sequence: CASSRDNLYGYTF. The CDR3 DNA reads as TGTGCCAGTAGTAGGGACAACCTCTATGGCTACACCTTC. The full variable domain, completed using reference TRBV19 and TRBJ1-2, is DGGITQSPKYLFRKEGQNVTLSCEQNLNHDAMYWYRQDPGQGLRLIYYSQIVNDFQKGDIAEGYSVSREKKESFPLTVTSAQKNPTAFYLCASSRDNLYGYTFGSGTRLTVV.

The chain combines TRBV19 with TRBJ1-2; 10 nucleotides line up with TRBD1. Germline assignment: CDR1 LNHDA and CDR2 SQIVND (reference sequence). This CDR3 comprises 13 residues. Losses at the gene ends were 5 bases for V and 7 bases for J; bases not matched to a gene: 4. CDR3 region: CASSRDRGGGYTF. For the CDR3, the DNA is TGTGCCAGTAGTCGGGACAGGGGAGGTGGCTACACCTTC.

This clone appeared once. The CDR3 protein is CASSELQSGANVLTF. CDR3 DNA: TGTGCCAGCAGTGAATTACAGTCTGGGGCCAACGTCCTGACTTTC. The genes are TRBV6-1 and TRBJ2-6, with D unclear. V lost 2 bases and J lost 1, with 6 bases in between. The germline V gene has CDR1 MNHNS and CDR2 SASEGT. The CDR3 spans 15 residues.

The CDR3 nucleotides are TGCGCCAGCAGCTTGCCAGGGGGCGCTGAAGCTTTCTTT. This gives the protein CASSLPGGAEAFF. The rearrangement uses TRBV5-1 and TRBJ1-1; 8 bases are a match to TRBD1. The CDR3 runs 13 residues. Germline V gene sequence: CDR1 SGHRS, CDR2 YFSETQ. J gave up 6 bases and V 1 base, and 2 bases lay outside the gene matches.

The J gene is TRBJ2-1, the V gene TRBV9; D remains unclear. In germline, CDR1 is SGDLS, CDR2 YYNGEE. This CDR3 contains 16 residues. Trimming shortened V by 0 bases and J by 6 bases, and 16 bases separated the two germline ends. This chain's CDR3 is CASSVAGQQSLNEQFF. The DNA of the CDR3 is TGTGCCAGCAGCGTAGCAGGTCAACAGAGTCTCAATGAGCAGTTCTTC. The variable domain in full, with the rest retrieved from reference TRBV9 and TRBJ2-1, is DSGVTQTPKHLITATGQRVTLRCSPRSGDLSVYWYQQSLDQGLQFLIQYYNGEERAKGNILERFSAQQFPDLHSELNLSSLELGDSALYFCASSVAGQQSLNEQFFGPGTRLTVL.

The rearrangement uses TRBV19 and TRBJ2-5; the match to TRBD2 covers 15 bases. J gave up 4 bases and V 4 bases, and 7 bases lay outside the gene matches. The CDR3 is 17 residues long. The V gene's germline CDR1 is LNHDA and CDR2 SQIVND (reference sequence). CDR3 sequence reads: CASSTGLAGGQRETQYF. DNA for the CDR3: TGTGCCAGTAGTACGGGACTAGCGGGAGGCCAGCGAGAGACCCAGTACTTC.

Worth noting for this clone: The sample contains more than one DNA sequence encoding this CDR3. The chain combines TRBV5-1 with TRBJ2-6; 8 bases align to TRBD1. Per germline, CDR1 SGHRS and CDR2 YFSETQ. The CDR3 consists of 15 residues. V shed 3 bases and J 2 bases; nucleotides not matched to a gene: 1. In nucleotides, the CDR3 is TGCGCCAGCAGCTCGACAGGGGCTGGGGCCAACGTCCTGACTTTC. This sequence encodes CASSSTGAGANVLTF.

This chain links TRBV7-9 with TRBJ1-2; 7 bases map to TRBD1. The CDR3 length is 15 residues. After removal of 1 base from V and 2 bases from J, the junction contained 4 bases not matched to a gene. CDR1 and CDR2 from the germline V gene are SEHNR and FQNEAQ (reference sequence). The CDR3 region is CASSLGQGLNYGYTF. CDR3 in DNA: TGTGCCAGCAGCTTAGGACAGGGCCTCAACTATGGCTACACCTTC.

The CDR3: CSVSGQMNTEAFF. The CDR3 DNA sequence: TGCAGCGTCTCAGGACAAATGAACACTGAAGCTTTCTTT. The chain uses TRBV29-1 and TRBJ1-1; D possibly corresponds to TRBD1 (5 bases). Germline V gives CDR1 SQVTM, CDR2 ANQGSEA. The CDR3 extends over 13 amino acids. Trimming removed 6 bases from V and 0 bases from J, with 11 bases in between.

The CDR3 is CASSSGDLTEAFF. For the CDR3, the DNA is TGTGCCAGCAGTTCGGGGGACCTCACTGAAGCTTTCTTT. The chain uses TRBV6-5 and TRBJ1-1; D is perhaps TRBD1 (5 bases). The germline gives CDR1 MNHEY, CDR2 SVGAGI. V dropped 4 bases and J dropped 4 bases, with 10 bases sitting between them. The CDR3 covers 13 residues.

The genes are TRBV5-1 and TRBJ2-5; 10 nucleotides agree with TRBD2. V gave up 2 bases and J gave up 2 bases; unmatched junction bases: 9. Germline V gives CDR1 SGHRS, CDR2 YFSETQ. The CDR3 runs to 17 residues. CDR3 residues: CASSFRILTSGQETQYF. In nucleotides, the CDR3 is TGCGCCAGCAGCTTCCGGATACTGACTAGCGGGCAAGAGACCCAGTACTTC.

The rearrangement joins TRBV4-2 to TRBJ2-1; tentatively, D is TRBD1 (6 bases). CDR1 is LGHNA, CDR2 YNFKEQ, per germline. The V end lost 0 bases, the J end lost 2 bases, and 11 bases lay between the germline ends. The CDR3 consists of 16 residues. CDR3 loop: CASSQDSQGAYNEQFF. DNA for the CDR3: TGTGCCAGCAGCCAAGATTCACAGGGCGCCTACAATGAGCAGTTCTTC.

J is TRBJ1-5 and V is TRBV5-8; D remains ambiguous. The V gene's germline CDR1 is SGHTS and CDR2 YDEGEE. V was shortened by 0 bases and J by 2 bases, with 9 bases between the two germline ends. The CDR3 spans 15 residues. The CDR3 sequence: CASSLGGYGNQPQHF. For the CDR3, the DNA is TGTGCCAGCAGCTTGGGAGGATACGGCAATCAGCCCCAGCATTTT. The variable domain in full, completed from reference TRBV5-8 and TRBJ1-5, reads EAGVTQSPTHLIKTRGQQATLRCSPISGHTSVYWYQQALGLGLQFLLWYDEGEERNRGNFPPRFSGRQFPNYSSELNVNALELEDSALYLCASSLGGYGNQPQHFGDGTRLSIL.

This rearrangement joins TRBV7-8 to TRBJ1-1; D is uncertain. The CDR3 is 15 amino acids. Trimming pared 1 base from V and 7 bases from J, leaving 16 bases between. Germline loops: CDR1 SGHVS, CDR2 FQNEAQ. CDR3 bases: TGTGCCAGCAGCTTAGTACATAAGCGAAGCTATGAAGCTTTCTTT. Protein product: CASSLVHKRSYEAFF.

The V gene is TRBV25-1, the J gene TRBJ2-5, with D perhaps TRBD2 (5 bases). V lost 1 base to trimming and J lost 0 bases, with 9 bases between them. Germline values: CDR1 MGHDK, CDR2 SYGVNS. The CDR3 is made up of 15 amino acids. The CDR3 spells CASSESPGYQETQYF. CDR3 nucleotide sequence: TGTGCCAGCAGTGAATCACCGGGATACCAAGAGACCCAGTACTTC.

The chain has TRBV29-1 and TRBJ1-1; 7 nucleotides match TRBD1. Germline values: CDR1 SQVTM, CDR2 ANQGSEA. Trimming removed 7 bases from V and 1 base from J; junction bases left unmatched: 9. The CDR3 is 14 amino acids. The CDR3 coding sequence is TGCAGCGCCCAACCGGGACAGCGGAACACTGAAGCTTTCTTT. The encoded protein is CSAQPGQRNTEAFF.

The chain employs TRBV7-8 and TRBJ2-7, with 8 bases fitting TRBD1. Losses at the gene ends were 3 bases for V and 0 bases for J; bases not matched to a gene: 1. Germline V gives CDR1 SGHVS, CDR2 FQNEAQ. CDR3 length: 14 residues. For the CDR3, the DNA is TGTGCCAGCAGCTTGACAGGGGACTCCTACGAGCAGTACTTC. Its translation: CASSLTGDSYEQYF.

In nucleotides, the CDR3 is TGTGCCAGCAGCTCAGACCCGGGAGTTAAAGAGACCCAGTACTTC. Protein sequence: CASSSDPGVKETQYF. The J gene is TRBJ2-5, the V gene TRBV7-9, with D maybe TRBD2 (6 bases). Germline V gene sequence: CDR1 SEHNR, CDR2 FQNEAQ (reference sequence). V shed 4 bases and J shed 3 bases, with 15 bases lying between them. CDR3 size: 15 residues.

This chain uses TRBV5-6 with TRBJ2-7; 9 nucleotides line up with TRBD1. CDR3 length: 16 residues. Germline CDR1 SGHDT, CDR2 YYEEEE. V lost 3 bases, J lost 4 bases, and 11 bases stayed unmatched. CDR3 bases: TGTGCCAGCAGCTCAGGGCGTGGGACAGGGCGGTACGAGCAGTACTTC. This translates into CASSSGRGTGRYEQYF.